The 3 T cell receptor beta chains below all came from one sample that was sequenced in a study of blood T cell repertoires in COVID-19. Sequenced by immunoSEQ multiplex PCR; TCRdb stores in-frame clones only, minus some. The sample lists under 150,000 clones, roughly 85% seen once, with around 5.5% in the top ten. Sequencing used peripheral blood. Receptors were obtained from a woman aged 60-75 years with COVID-19, enrolled during active disease.

A single count supports this clone. The chain employs TRBV27 and TRBJ1-2; the match to TRBD1 covers 8 bases. The CDR3 sequence is 17 residues long. Germline CDR1 is MNHEY and CDR2 is SMNVEV (reference sequence). V shed 0 bases, J shed 4 bases, and the junction held 10 bases outside the gene matches. The CDR3 region is CASSLSQGNRGIYGYTF. The CDR3 DNA sequence: TGTGCCAGCAGTTTATCGCAAGGAAACAGGGGGATCTATGGCTACACCTTC.

The chain uses TRBV19 and TRBJ1-1, with D tentatively TRBD1 (6 bases). Germline V gene lookup returns CDR1 LNHDA and CDR2 SQIVND (reference sequence). The CDR3 loop spans 18 amino acids. The V end was cut by 3 bases, the J end by 5 bases, with 25 bases between. The chain's CDR3 is CASSIGPHYRVWSTEAFF. The CDR3 DNA sequence: TGTGCCAGTAGTATCGGCCCCCACTACAGGGTTTGGAGTACTGAAGCTTTCTTT.

This clone has only a few counts. The chain couples TRBV24-1 to TRBJ1-2; 7 nucleotides agree with TRBD1. This CDR3 is built from 14 residues. Trimming removed 9 bases from V and 8 bases from J; junction bases left unmatched: 14. Germline-derived CDR1 and CDR2 are KGHDR and SFDVKD. CDR3 amino acids: CATQATAYRGGYTF. The DNA of the CDR3 is TGTGCCACCCAAGCAACGGCGTACAGGGGAGGCTACACCTTC.